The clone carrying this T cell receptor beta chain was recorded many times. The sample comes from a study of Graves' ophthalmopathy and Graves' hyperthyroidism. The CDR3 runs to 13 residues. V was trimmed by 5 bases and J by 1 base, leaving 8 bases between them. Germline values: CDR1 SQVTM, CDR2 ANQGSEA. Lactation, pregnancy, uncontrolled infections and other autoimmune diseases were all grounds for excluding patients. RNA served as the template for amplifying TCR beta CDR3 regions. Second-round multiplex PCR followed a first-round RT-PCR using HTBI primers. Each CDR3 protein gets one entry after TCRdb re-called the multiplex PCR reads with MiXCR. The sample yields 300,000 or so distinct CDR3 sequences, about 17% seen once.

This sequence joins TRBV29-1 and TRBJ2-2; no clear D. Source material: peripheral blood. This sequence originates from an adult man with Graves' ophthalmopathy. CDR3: CSVWSENTGELFF. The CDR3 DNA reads TGCAGCGTTTGGTCCGAGAACACCGGGGAGCTGTTTTTT.